This TCR beta chain came from a study of CD8 T cells in ankylosing spondylitis. Whole-study results and caveats: Certain motif variants had earlier been reported in reactive arthritis synovial fluid and blood. Characteristic of ankylosing spondylitis blood, it appeared, was a TCR beta motif comprising about eight highly homologous variants.

Remarks on this clonotype: Its antigen is still unknown.

TCRdb recomputed calls from the 5' RACE reads with MiXCR, one row per CDR3 protein. The table has under 250,000 distinct CDR3 sequences, about 7% seen once. The CDR3 consists of 14 residues. CDR1 is SEHNR, CDR2 FQNEAQ, per germline (reference sequence). V gave up 5 bases and J gave up 4 bases; unmatched junction bases: 5. The chain employs TRBV7-9 and TRBJ1-2; 9 bases agree with TRBD1. The sample comprised blood, either unsorted or a sorted T cell fraction (not recorded which). This TCR came from a male donor with ankylosing spondylitis. CDR3 sequence (DNA): TGTGCCAGCAGCCACGGACAGGGGTCCTATGGCTACACCTTC. This gives the protein CASSHGQGSYGYTF.